This T cell receptor (beta chain) was sequenced in a study of blood T cells in healthy people across ages. In this sample, this clonotype turned up many times. Its specificity is unknown. Study-wide points: While age rose, TCR beta diversity per million T cells dropped in a roughly linear way.

A second PCR, run for about 6 to 12 cycles, used a sample-barcoded 5' primer plus a J-beta primer mix. TCRdb ran MiXCR on the 5' RACE reads and lists one entry per CDR3 protein. The profile shows 850,000 to 950,000 distinct CDR3 sequences, around 28% of them singletons. The CDR3 is 15 amino acids. Trimming removed 6 bases from V and 5 bases from J; junction bases left unmatched: 8. Healthy Caucasian individuals from Russia aged roughly 6 to 100 served as donors. The sequence derives from a woman older than 75 in good health. The sequencing input was blood. The rearrangement uses TRBV12-3 or TRBV12-4 and TRBJ2-2, with 8 bases identical to TRBD1. The CDR3 sequence: CASSLDRASTGELFF. CDR3 DNA sequence: TGTGCCAGCAGCTTGGACAGGGCCAGTACCGGGGAGCTGTTTTTT.